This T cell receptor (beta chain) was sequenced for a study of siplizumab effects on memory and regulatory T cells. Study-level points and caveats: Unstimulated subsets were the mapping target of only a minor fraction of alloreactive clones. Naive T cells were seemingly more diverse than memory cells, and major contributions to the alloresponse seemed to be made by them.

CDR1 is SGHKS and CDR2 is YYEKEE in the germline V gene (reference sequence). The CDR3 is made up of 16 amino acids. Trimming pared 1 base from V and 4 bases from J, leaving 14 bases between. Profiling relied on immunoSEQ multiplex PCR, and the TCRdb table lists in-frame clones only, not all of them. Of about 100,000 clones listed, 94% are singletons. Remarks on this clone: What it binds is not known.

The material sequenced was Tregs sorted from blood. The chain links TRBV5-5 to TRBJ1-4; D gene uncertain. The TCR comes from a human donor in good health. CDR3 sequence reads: CASSLISRGGNEKLFF. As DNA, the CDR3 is TGTGCCAGCAGCTTGATCTCCCGGGGAGGTAATGAAAAACTGTTTTTT. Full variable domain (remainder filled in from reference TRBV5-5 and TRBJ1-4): DAGVTQSPTHLIKTRGQQVTLRCSPISGHKSVSWYQQVLGQGPQFIFQYYEKEERGRGNFPDRFSARQFPNYSSELNVNALLLGDSALYLCASSLISRGGNEKLFFGSGTQLSVL.